The TCR beta chain under discussion was sequenced for a study of T-cell reconstitution after alpha-beta-depleted transplantation in children. Unique molecular identifiers were incorporated into the prepared TCRbeta library. Via MiXCR, TCRdb re-called the PCR reads, giving one row per CDR3 protein. The top ten clones hold 5% to 5.5% of a sample with approximately 240,000 distinct CDR3 sequences, about 8.8% of them seen once. From germline, CDR1 is MNHNS and CDR2 SASEGT. Deletions cut 2 bases from V and 3 bases from J, with 8 bases between. This CDR3 has 14 residues. This clonotype showed up many times.

This sequence was found in a human donor who donated a stem cell graft to a child with SCID. The V call is TRBV6-1, the J call TRBJ1-5; D not certain. Sequenced material: PBMCs from the stem cell graft donor, taken from the stem cell graft. This CDR3 reads CASSERPVNQPQHF. CDR3 nucleotide sequence: TGTGCCAGCAGTGAAAGGCCGGTCAATCAGCCCCAGCATTTT.